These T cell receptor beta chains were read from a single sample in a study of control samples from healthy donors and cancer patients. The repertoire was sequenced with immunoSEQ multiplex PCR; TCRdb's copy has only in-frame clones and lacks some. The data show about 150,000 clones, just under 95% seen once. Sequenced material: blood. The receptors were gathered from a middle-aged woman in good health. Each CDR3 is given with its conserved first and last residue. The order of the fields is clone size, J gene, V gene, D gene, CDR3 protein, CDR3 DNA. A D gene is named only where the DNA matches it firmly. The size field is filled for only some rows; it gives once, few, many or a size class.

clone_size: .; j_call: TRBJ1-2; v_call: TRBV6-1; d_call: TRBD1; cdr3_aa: CASSEAWQGGYGYTF; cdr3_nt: TGTGCCAGCAGTGAAGCGTGGCAGGGGGGCTATGGCTACACCTTC
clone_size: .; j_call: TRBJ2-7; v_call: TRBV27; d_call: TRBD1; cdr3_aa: CASSPDRVEQYF; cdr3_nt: TGTGCCAGCAGTCCAGACAGGGTCGAGCAGTACTTC
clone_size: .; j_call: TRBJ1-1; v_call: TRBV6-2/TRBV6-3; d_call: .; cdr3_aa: CASSYVRGTEAFF; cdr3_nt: TGTGCCAGCAGTTATGTCCGGGGGACTGAAGCTTTCTTT
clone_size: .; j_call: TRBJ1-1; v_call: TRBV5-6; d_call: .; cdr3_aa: CASSPDKLLNTEAFF; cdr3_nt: TGTGCCAGCAGCCCGGACAAGCTTCTGAACACTGAAGCTTTCTTT
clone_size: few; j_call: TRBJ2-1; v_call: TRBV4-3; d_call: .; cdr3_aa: CASSQVLELNEQFF; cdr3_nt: TGCGCCAGCAGCCAAGTACTGGAGCTCAATGAGCAGTTCTTC
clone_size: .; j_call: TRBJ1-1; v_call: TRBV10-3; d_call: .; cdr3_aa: CAIRGEVNTEAFF; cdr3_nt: TGTGCCATCAGGGGGGAGGTGAACACTGAAGCTTTCTTT
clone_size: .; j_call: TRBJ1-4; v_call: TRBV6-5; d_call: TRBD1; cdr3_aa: CASSSRARGAAKLFF; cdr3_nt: TGTGCCAGCAGTTCGAGGGCCAGGGGGGCCGCAAAACTGTTTTTT
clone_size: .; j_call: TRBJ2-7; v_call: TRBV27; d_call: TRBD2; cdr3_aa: CASSRRLAGSPQQQYF; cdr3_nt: TGTGCCAGCAGTCGACGACTAGCGGGGAGCCCCCAACAGCAGTACTTC
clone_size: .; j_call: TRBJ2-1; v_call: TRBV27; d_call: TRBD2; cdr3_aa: CASSSPSPGTSERSYNEQFF; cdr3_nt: TGTGCCAGCAGTTCCCCCTCCCCAGGGACTAGCGAGCGCTCCTACAATGAGCAGTTCTTC
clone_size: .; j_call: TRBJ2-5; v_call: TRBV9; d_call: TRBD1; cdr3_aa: CASSITGGGETQYF; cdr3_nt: TGTGCCAGCAGCATAACAGGGGGCGGAGAGACCCAGTACTTC
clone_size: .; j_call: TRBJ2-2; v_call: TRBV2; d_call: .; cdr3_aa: CASTNPQANTGELFF; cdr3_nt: TGTGCCAGCACCAACCCACAGGCGAACACCGGGGAGCTGTTTTTT
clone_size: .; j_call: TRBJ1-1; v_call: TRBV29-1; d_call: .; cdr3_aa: CSVEPALYTEAFF; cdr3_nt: TGCAGCGTTGAACCAGCACTTTACACTGAAGCTTTCTTT
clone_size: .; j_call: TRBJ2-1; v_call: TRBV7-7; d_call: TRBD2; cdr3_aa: CASSPGTSGGNEQFF; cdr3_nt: TGTGCCAGCAGCCCGGGGACTAGCGGGGGAAATGAGCAGTTCTTC
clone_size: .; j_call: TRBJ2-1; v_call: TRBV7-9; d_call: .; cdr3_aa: CAWHRLVEASYNEQFF; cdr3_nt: TGTGCCTGGCACAGACTAGTTGAGGCCTCCTACAATGAGCAGTTCTTC
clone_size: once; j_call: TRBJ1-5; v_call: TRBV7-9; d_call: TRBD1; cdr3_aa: CASSFWTGGDQPQHF; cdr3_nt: TGTGCCAGCAGCTTCTGGACAGGGGGAGATCAGCCCCAGCATTTT
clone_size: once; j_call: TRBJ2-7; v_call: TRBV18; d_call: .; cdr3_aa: CASSPSSYEQYF; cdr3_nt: TGTGCCAGCTCACCTAGCAGCTACGAGCAGTACTTC
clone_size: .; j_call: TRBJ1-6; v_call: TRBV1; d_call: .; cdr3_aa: CTSSQVWRNSPLHF; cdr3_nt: TGCACCAGCAGCCAAGTGTGGAGAAATTCACCCCTCCACTTT
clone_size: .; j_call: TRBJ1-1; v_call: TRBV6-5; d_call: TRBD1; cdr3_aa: CASSYRDRGGTEAFF; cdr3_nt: TGTGCCAGCAGCTACCGGGACAGGGGTGGAACTGAAGCTTTCTTT
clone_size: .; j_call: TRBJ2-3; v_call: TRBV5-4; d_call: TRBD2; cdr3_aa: CASSLAGTSADTQYF; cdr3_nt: TGTGCCAGCAGCTTAGCCGGGACTAGCGCGGATACGCAGTATTTT
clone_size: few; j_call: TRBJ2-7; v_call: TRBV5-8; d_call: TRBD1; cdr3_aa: CASSSNKGTGPQSYEQYF; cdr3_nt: TGTGCCAGCAGCTCCAACAAAGGGACAGGGCCGCAATCCTACGAGCAGTACTTC
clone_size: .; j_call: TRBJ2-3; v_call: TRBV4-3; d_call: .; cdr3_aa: CASSQSGRPSTDTQYF; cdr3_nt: TGCGCCAGCAGCCAGTCTGGGAGGCCTAGCACAGATACGCAGTATTTT
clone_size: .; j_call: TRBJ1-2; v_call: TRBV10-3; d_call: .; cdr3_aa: CAIRTANYGYTF; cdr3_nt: TGTGCCATCCGGACAGCAAACTATGGCTACACCTTC
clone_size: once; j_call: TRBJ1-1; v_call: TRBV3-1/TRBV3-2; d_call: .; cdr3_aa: CASSQDIPNTEAFF; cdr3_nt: TGTGCCAGCAGCCAAGATATACCGAACACTGAAGCTTTCTTT
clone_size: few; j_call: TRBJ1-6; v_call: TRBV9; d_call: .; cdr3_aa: CASQTGVYNSPLHF; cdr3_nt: TGTGCCAGTCAAACAGGAGTTTATAATTCACCCCTCCACTTT
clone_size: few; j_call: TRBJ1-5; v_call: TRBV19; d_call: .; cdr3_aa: CASSSGSNQPQHF; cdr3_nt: TGTGCCAGTAGTTCAGGGAGCAATCAGCCCCAGCATTTT
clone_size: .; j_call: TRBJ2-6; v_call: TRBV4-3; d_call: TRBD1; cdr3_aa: CASSQEQGAGANVLTF; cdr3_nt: TGCGCCAGCAGCCAAGAACAGGGGGCTGGGGCCAACGTCCTGACTTTC
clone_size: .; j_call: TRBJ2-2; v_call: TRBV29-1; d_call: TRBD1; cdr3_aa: CSVEFWGQGNTGELFF; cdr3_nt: TGCAGCGTTGAATTTTGGGGACAGGGGAACACCGGGGAGCTGTTTTTT
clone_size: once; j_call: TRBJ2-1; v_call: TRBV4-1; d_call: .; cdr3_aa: CASSHHGVGEQFF; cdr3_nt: TGCGCCAGCAGCCATCACGGCGTCGGGGAGCAGTTCTTC
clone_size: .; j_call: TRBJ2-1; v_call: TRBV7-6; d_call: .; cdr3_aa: CASSPGPGGYNEQFF; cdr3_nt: TGTGCCAGCAGCCCGGGCCCAGGGGGGTACAATGAGCAGTTCTTC
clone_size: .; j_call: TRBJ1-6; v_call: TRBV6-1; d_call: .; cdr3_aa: CASSEDGGFNSPLHF; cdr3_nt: TGTGCCAGCAGTGAAGACGGCGGTTTCAATTCACCCCTCCACTTT
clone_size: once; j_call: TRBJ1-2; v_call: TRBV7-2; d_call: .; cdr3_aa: CASSLVSGEEWGYTF; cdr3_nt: TGTGCCAGCAGCTTAGTATCAGGGGAGGAATGGGGCTACACCTTC
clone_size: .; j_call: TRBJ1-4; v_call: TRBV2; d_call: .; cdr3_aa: CASSEVPGEKLFF; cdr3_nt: TGTGCCAGCAGTGAAGTCCCCGGGGAAAAACTGTTTTTT
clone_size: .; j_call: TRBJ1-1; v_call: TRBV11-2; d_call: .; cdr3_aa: CASRLGGGAFF; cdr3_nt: TGTGCCAGCAGGCTAGGGGGAGGGGCTTTCTTT
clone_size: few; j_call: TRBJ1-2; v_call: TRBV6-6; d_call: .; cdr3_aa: CASSGSDHPLPGYGYTF; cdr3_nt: TGTGCCAGCAGTGGATCAGACCATCCCCTCCCGGGATATGGCTACACCTTC
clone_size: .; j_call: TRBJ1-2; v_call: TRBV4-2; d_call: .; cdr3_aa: CASSQDLVLYGYTF; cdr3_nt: TGTGCCAGCAGCCAAGATCTCGTTCTCTATGGCTACACCTTC
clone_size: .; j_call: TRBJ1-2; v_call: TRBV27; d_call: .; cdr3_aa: CASSSRAANYGYTF; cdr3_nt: TGTGCCAGCAGCAGTAGAGCAGCTAACTATGGCTACACCTTC
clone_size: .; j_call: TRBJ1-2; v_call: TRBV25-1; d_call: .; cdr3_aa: CASSDPHMAYGYTF; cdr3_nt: TGTGCCAGCAGTGACCCTCACATGGCGTATGGCTACACCTTC
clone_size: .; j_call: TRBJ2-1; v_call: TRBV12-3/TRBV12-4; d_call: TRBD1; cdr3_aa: CASSWGTGNEQFF; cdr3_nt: TGTGCCAGCAGTTGGGGGACAGGCAATGAGCAGTTCTTC
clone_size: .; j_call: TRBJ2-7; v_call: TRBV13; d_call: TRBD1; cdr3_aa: CASSPRSTGGKREQYF; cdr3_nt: TGTGCCAGCAGCCCACGGTCCACAGGGGGAAAGCGTGAGCAGTACTTC
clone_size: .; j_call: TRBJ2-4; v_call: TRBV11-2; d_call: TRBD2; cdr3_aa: CASSLTSGTSGADIQYF; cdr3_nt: TGTGCCAGCAGCCTTACCTCCGGGACTAGCGGGGCAGACATTCAGTACTTC
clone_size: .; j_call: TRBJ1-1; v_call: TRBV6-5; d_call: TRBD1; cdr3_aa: CASSPKTGGTEAFF; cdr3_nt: TGTGCCAGCAGCCCAAAAACAGGGGGCACTGAAGCTTTCTTT
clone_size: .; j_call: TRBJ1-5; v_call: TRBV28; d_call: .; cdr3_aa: CASSRLRENQPQHF; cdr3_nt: TGTGCCAGCAGCCGGCTCCGGGAGAATCAGCCCCAGCATTTT
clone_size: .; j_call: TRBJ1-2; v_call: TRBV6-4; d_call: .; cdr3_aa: CASSAARETGYTF; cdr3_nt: TGTGCCAGCAGTGCGGCGCGGGAGACAGGCTACACCTTC
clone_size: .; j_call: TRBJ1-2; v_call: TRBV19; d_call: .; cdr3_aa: CASSIGDHYGYTF; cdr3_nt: TGTGCCAGTAGTATAGGAGATCACTATGGCTACACCTTC
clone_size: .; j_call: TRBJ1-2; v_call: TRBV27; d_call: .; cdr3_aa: CASSLEAGGAWYGYTF; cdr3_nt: TGTGCCAGCAGTTTGGAGGCCGGGGGCGCATGGTATGGCTACACCTTC
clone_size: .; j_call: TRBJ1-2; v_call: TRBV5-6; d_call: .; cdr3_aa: CASSLANYGYTF; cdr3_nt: TGTGCCAGCTCCCTGGCGAACTATGGCTACACCTTC
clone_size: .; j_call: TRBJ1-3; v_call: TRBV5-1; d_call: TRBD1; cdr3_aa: CASSPGTASGNTIYF; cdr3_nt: TGCGCCAGCAGCCCCGGGACAGCCTCTGGAAACACCATATATTTT
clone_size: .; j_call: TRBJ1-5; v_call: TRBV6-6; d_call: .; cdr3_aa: CASDRAPGPQHF; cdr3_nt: TGTGCCAGCGACCGAGCCCCCGGGCCCCAGCATTTT
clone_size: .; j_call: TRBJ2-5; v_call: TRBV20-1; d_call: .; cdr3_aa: CSARRETQYF; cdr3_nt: TGCAGTGCTAGAAGGGAGACCCAGTACTTC
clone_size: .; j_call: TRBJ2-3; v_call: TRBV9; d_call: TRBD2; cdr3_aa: CASSVLSGGNTDTQYF; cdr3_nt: TGTGCCAGCAGCGTTCTTAGCGGGGGGAACACAGATACGCAGTATTTT
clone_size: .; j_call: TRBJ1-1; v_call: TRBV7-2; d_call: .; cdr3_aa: CASSLVSKNTEAFF; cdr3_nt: TGTGCCAGCAGCTTAGTCTCCAAGAACACTGAAGCTTTCTTT
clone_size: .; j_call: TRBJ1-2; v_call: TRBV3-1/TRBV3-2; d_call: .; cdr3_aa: CASSQEAYYGYTF; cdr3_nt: TGTGCCAGCAGCCAAGAGGCGTATTATGGCTACACCTTC
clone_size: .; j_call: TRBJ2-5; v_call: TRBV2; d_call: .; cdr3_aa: CASSGETAYQETQYF; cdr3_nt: TGTGCCAGCAGTGGGGAAACGGCCTACCAAGAGACCCAGTACTTC
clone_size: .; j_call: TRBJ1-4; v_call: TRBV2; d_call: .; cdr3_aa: CASRRGGGDEKLFF; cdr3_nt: TGTGCCAGCAGGCGTGGGGGGGGTGATGAAAAACTGTTTTTT
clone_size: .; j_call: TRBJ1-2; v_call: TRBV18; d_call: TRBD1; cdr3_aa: CASSPPSGDRFYGYTF; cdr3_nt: TGTGCCAGCTCACCACCTTCCGGGGACAGGTTTTATGGCTACACCTTC
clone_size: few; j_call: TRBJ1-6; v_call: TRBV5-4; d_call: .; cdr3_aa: CASSFEYTHSPLHF; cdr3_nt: TGTGCCAGCAGCTTCGAGTATACTCATTCACCCCTCCACTTT
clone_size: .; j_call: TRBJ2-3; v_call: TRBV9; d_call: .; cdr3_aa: CASSVGLDDTQYF; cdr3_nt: TGTGCCAGCAGCGTTGGCTTGGATGATACGCAGTATTTT
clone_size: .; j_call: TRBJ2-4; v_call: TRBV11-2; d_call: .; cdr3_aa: CASSPRGAENIQYF; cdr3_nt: TGTGCCAGCAGCCCGAGGGGGGCCGAAAACATTCAGTACTTC
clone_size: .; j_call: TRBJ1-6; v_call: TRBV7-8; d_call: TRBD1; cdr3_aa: CASSLNLRDRDSPLHF; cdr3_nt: TGTGCCAGCAGCCTCAACTTACGGGACAGGGATTCACCCCTCCACTTT
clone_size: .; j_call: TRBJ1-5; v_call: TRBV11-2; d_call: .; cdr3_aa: CASSLATNQPQHF; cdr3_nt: TGTGCCAGCAGCTTAGCTACTAATCAGCCCCAGCATTTT